What follows are 31 T cell receptor beta chains derived from one specimen sequenced in a study of cytomegalovirus exposure and HLA in healthy donors. Primers for the PCR totalled 60 Vbeta and 13 Jbeta. Libraries were prepared by immunoSEQ multiplex PCR; TCRdb keeps only in-frame clonotypes and omits some of them. The table has fewer than 110,000 clones, around 77% seen once. Sequenced material: PBMCs. All receptors come from a man aged 45-65 years in good health and CMV-seropositive.

This sequence joins TRBV30 and TRBJ1-6; 7 nucleotides align to TRBD1. After removal of 3 bases from V and 7 bases from J, the junction contained 6 bases not matched to a gene. The CDR3 runs to 14 residues. The germline V gene encodes CDR1 GTSNPN and CDR2 SVGIG (reference sequence). CDR3 nucleotide sequence: TGTGCCTGGAGGACTGGGACAGACAATTCACCCCTCCACTTT. This gives the protein CAWRTGTDNSPLHF.

J is TRBJ2-3 and V is TRBV27; D might be TRBD1 or TRBD2, each matching 9 bases. Germline V gene lookup returns CDR1 MNHEY and CDR2 SMNVEV (reference sequence). The CDR3 covers 23 residues. Trimming removed 1 base at V and 0 bases at J, with 32 bases between. The CDR3: CASSLYLRTGDTSGPASTDTQYF. DNA for the CDR3: TGTGCCAGCAGTTTATATTTGAGGACAGGGGATACTAGCGGGCCAGCTAGCACAGATACGCAGTATTTT.

V and J are TRBV4-3 and TRBJ2-2; no clear D. The CDR3 totals 14 residues. V lost 2 bases, J lost 4 bases, and 8 bases lay in between. CDR1 LGHNA and CDR2 YSLEER come from the germline V gene. The CDR3 sequence is CASSQQTFTGELFF. The CDR3 DNA sequence: TGCGCCAGCAGCCAACAAACATTCACCGGGGAGCTGTTTTTT.

This chain links TRBV28 with TRBJ2-1, with a possible D match to TRBD2 (6 bases). Germline V gene sequence: CDR1 MDHEN, CDR2 SYDVKM. V was cut by 3 bases and J by 6 bases, with 15 bases left in between. This CDR3 contains 15 residues. CDR3 DNA sequence: TGTGCCAGCAGTTTGCAGCGGGTGGTTCTCAATGAGCAGTTCTTC. It encodes CASSLQRVVLNEQFF.

This rearrangement joins TRBV9 to TRBJ1-6, with 7 positions matching TRBD1. The length of the CDR3 is 15 residues. CDR1 is SGDLS, CDR2 YYNGEE, per germline. V gave up 3 bases and J gave up 10 bases; unmatched junction bases: 10. The CDR3 here is CASSEQGYFGSPLHF. For the CDR3, the DNA is TGTGCCAGCAGCGAACAGGGGTACTTTGGGTCACCCCTCCACTTT.

The chain couples TRBV5-1 to TRBJ1-1, with D perhaps TRBD1 (6 bases). CDR3 length: 14 amino acids. V was shortened by 0 bases and J by 5 bases, with 11 bases between the two germline ends. Germline V gene lookup returns CDR1 SGHRS and CDR2 YFSETQ. The CDR3 DNA reads TGCGCCAGCAGCTTGGCGGGGGGCGGGACTGAAGCTTTCTTT. Translation: CASSLAGGGTEAFF.

The rearrangement links TRBV27 to TRBJ2-3, with 13 positions matching TRBD2. The germline CDR1 and CDR2 sequences are MNHEY and SMNVEV (reference sequence). This CDR3 contains 17 residues. The J segment lost 0 bases and the V segment lost 10 bases, leaving 10 bases of the junction unmatched. The CDR3 DNA reads as TGTGCCACTAGGACTAGCGGGAGCTTTCCTAGCACAGATACGCAGTATTTT. This encodes CATRTSGSFPSTDTQYF.

The chain recombines TRBV30 with TRBJ1-2; 7 bases align to TRBD1. Germline values: CDR1 GTSNPN, CDR2 SVGIG (reference sequence). V dropped 4 bases and J dropped 13; count of bases not matched to a gene: 12. The CDR3 loop spans 12 amino acids. The CDR3 protein is CAWTDRSYPLTF. The CDR3 DNA reads as TGTGCCTGGACGGACAGGTCCTACCCACTCACCTTC.

This chain joins TRBV7-3 and TRBJ1-1; D is perhaps TRBD1 (6 bases). The CDR3 totals 13 residues. CDR1 and CDR2 (germline): SGHTA, FQGTGA. V was cut by 4 bases and J by 4 bases, with 10 bases left in between. DNA of the CDR3: TGTGCCAGCAGCTCACAGGGTTCCACTGAAGCTTTCTTT. Its translation: CASSSQGSTEAFF.

The chain couples TRBV7-9 to TRBJ2-7; 9 bases are shared with TRBD2. J lost 6 bases, V lost 1 base, and 4 bases had no gene match. CDR1 is SEHNR, CDR2 FQNEAQ, per germline (reference sequence). The CDR3 has 14 residues. The DNA of the CDR3 is TGTGCCAGCAGCTTAGGCGGGAGGGTGAGCGAGCAGTACTTC. This codes for CASSLGGRVSEQYF.

V is TRBV5-1 and J is TRBJ1-1; no reliable D call. Per germline, CDR1 SGHRS and CDR2 YFSETQ. Trimming shortened V by 1 base and J by 4 bases, and 11 bases separated the two germline ends. The CDR3 loop spans 14 amino acids. CDR3 residues: CASSLSVEGTEAFF. The CDR3 DNA is TGCGCCAGCAGCTTGTCGGTAGAGGGCACTGAAGCTTTCTTT. The full variable domain, its missing parts supplied by reference TRBV5-1 and TRBJ1-1, is KAGVTQTPRYLIKTRGQQVTLSCSPISGHRSVSWYQQTPGQGLQFLFEYFSETQRNKGNFPGRFSGRQFSNSRSEMNVSTLELGDSALYLCASSLSVEGTEAFFGQGTRLTVV.

This clone was picked up a small number of times. The V and J genes are TRBV19 and TRBJ2-1; D may be TRBD2 (6 bases). The germline gives CDR1 LNHDA, CDR2 SQIVND (reference sequence). The V gene lost 6 bases and the J gene lost 8 bases, with 11 bases spanning the gap. The CDR3 totals 12 residues. The CDR3 loop is CASSSRGYEQFF. The CDR3 DNA sequence: TGTGCCAGTAGCTCGCGGGGCTATGAGCAGTTCTTC.

The chain joins TRBV27 to TRBJ2-7; D unclear. Per germline, CDR1 MNHEY and CDR2 SMNVEV (reference sequence). The CDR3 has 14 residues. V was shortened by 5 bases and J by 0 bases, with 11 bases between the two germline ends. CDR3 DNA sequence: TGTGCCAGCAGTCCCCGAAGAGCCTCCTACGAGCAGTACTTC. Its translation: CASSPRRASYEQYF.

V is TRBV10-2 and J is TRBJ2-7; 7 positions agree with TRBD1. The CDR3 runs 13 residues. V lost 8 bases, J lost 2 bases, and 6 bases stayed unmatched. Germline values: CDR1 WSHSY, CDR2 SAAADI. CDR3 protein: CASGRGTTYEQYF. CDR3 nucleotides: TGCGCCAGCGGCAGGGGGACGACCTACGAGCAGTACTTC.

The V and J genes are TRBV27 and TRBJ2-7; TRBD2 agrees at 8 bases. The CDR3 extends over 14 amino acids. The ends lost 2 bases at V and 6 bases at J; junction bases unmatched: 6. The germline gives CDR1 MNHEY, CDR2 SMNVEV (reference sequence). The DNA of the CDR3 is TGTGCCAGCAGTTTAGCAGCGGGAGTGGCCGAGCAGTACTTC. Translating gives CASSLAAGVAEQYF.

The rearrangement links TRBV18 to TRBJ2-3, with D perhaps matching TRBD2 (6 bases). Between the trimmed V and J ends, which lost 1 base and 0 bases, there was a span of 8 bases. The V gene's germline CDR1 is KGHSH and CDR2 LQKENI. The CDR3 extends over 15 amino acids. The CDR3 reads CASSPRLGSTDTQYF. The CDR3 DNA is TGTGCCAGCTCACCACGACTAGGGAGCACAGATACGCAGTATTTT.

The chain joins TRBV28 to TRBJ1-4; D is uncertain. This CDR3 spans 11 amino acids. Germline V lookup: CDR1 MDHEN, CDR2 SYDVKM. Trimming left V 2 bases short and J 8 bases short, with 3 bases between. The CDR3 coding sequence is TGTGCCAGCAGTTTACTAGAAAAACTGTTTTTT. Its protein is CASSLLEKLFF.

In this sample, this clone turned up a few times. The chain is built from TRBV11-2 and TRBJ2-2; the D gene is possibly TRBD2 (6 bases). The CDR3 runs to 17 residues. Germline CDR1 reads SGHAT; CDR2 reads FQNNGV. Trimming cost V 5 bases and J 7 bases, with 23 bases left between them. The CDR3 DNA reads TGTGCCAGCAGCCGGTCCGGGCGGGAAGGCGGGCGCGGGGAGCTGTTTTTT. Translation: CASSRSGREGGRGELFF. Full variable domain (rest looked up from reference TRBV11-2 and TRBJ2-2): EAGVAQSPRYKIIEKRQSVAFWCNPISGHATLYWYQQILGQGPKLLIQFQNNGVVDDSQLPKDRFSAERLKGVDSTLKIQPAKLEDSAVYLCASSRSGREGGRGELFFGEGSRLTVL.

The chain recombines TRBV9 with TRBJ2-7; 11 nucleotides line up with TRBD2. Trimming at V came to 3 bases and at J to 1 base, leaving 3 bases not matched to a gene. The CDR3 runs 15 residues. CDR1 is SGDLS and CDR2 is YYNGEE in the germline V gene. CDR3 protein: CASSEGTSGSYEQYF. The DNA for the CDR3 is TGTGCCAGCAGCGAGGGGACTAGCGGTTCCTACGAGCAGTACTTC.

The rearrangement joins TRBV4-1 to TRBJ2-2; tentative D call: TRBD1 (5 bases). The CDR3 covers 14 residues. Trimming left V 4 bases short and J 1 base short, with 7 bases between. Germline values: CDR1 MGHRA, CDR2 YSYEKL. CDR3 DNA sequence: TGCGCCAGCAGCCTACAGGAGAACACCGGGGAGCTGTTTTTT. It is translated as CASSLQENTGELFF.

This rearrangement joins TRBV2 to TRBJ2-2; 11 nucleotides align to TRBD1. The CDR3 totals 16 residues. J lost 4 bases, V lost 7 bases, and 8 bases had no gene match. Germline V lookup: CDR1 SNHLY, CDR2 FYNNEI. CDR3 in DNA: TGTGCCAGCAAAAGTTGGGACAGGGGGAGCACCGGGGAGCTGTTTTTT. Protein: CASKSWDRGSTGELFF.

This rearrangement joins TRBV2 to TRBJ2-1; 10 bases match TRBD2. Trimming took 7 bases from V and 0 from J; bases not matched to a gene: 6. Germline V CDR1 and CDR2: SNHLY, FYNNEI. This CDR3 has 16 amino acids. The DNA for the CDR3 is TGTGCCAGCATAGCGGGAGGCTCTAGCTCCTACAATGAGCAGTTCTTC. Protein sequence: CASIAGGSSSYNEQFF.

The chain combines TRBV19 with TRBJ1-1, with no clear D. Germline values: CDR1 LNHDA, CDR2 SQIVND (reference sequence). With 1 base removed from V and 7 bases from J, the gap between germline ends came to 13 bases. CDR3 size: 14 residues. CDR3 sequence: CASSIAGKNGEAFF. CDR3 coding DNA: TGTGCCAGTAGTATAGCGGGGAAGAACGGTGAAGCTTTCTTT.

The rearrangement uses TRBV5-5 and TRBJ2-3, with 9 bases lining up with TRBD2. The CDR3 is made up of 16 amino acids. Germline trimming cut 3 bases from V and 4 bases from J; bases unmatched to any gene: 9. Germline lookup yields CDR1 SGHKS and CDR2 YYEKEE (reference sequence). The CDR3 here is CASSSTLAGNSDTQYF. The CDR3 DNA reads TGTGCCAGCAGCTCCACTCTAGCGGGAAATTCAGATACGCAGTATTTT.

V gene TRBV5-6 combines with J gene TRBJ1-5, with 9 bases fitting TRBD1. CDR3 length: 15 amino acids. V was pared by 1 base and J by 4 bases, with 3 bases of the junction left unmatched. CDR1 and CDR2 (germline): SGHDT, YYEEEE. CDR3 nucleotide sequence: TGTGCCAGCAGCTTGAGTGGGACAGGGAATCAGCCCCAGCATTTT. Amino acids: CASSLSGTGNQPQHF.

The CDR3 DNA sequence: TGTGCCAGCAGTATACATCAGGGGGCAAATAGCAATCAGCCCCAGCATTTT. Its translation: CASSIHQGANSNQPQHF. The chain employs TRBV28 and TRBJ1-5, with 8 bases that match TRBD1. Trimming cost V 5 bases and J 0 bases; bases outside gene matches: 9. The CDR3 length is 17 residues. CDR1 is MDHEN and CDR2 is SYDVKM in the germline V gene.

The V and J genes are TRBV14 and TRBJ2-7, with D unresolved. The CDR3 is made up of 12 amino acids. Trimming left V 2 bases short and J 2 bases short, with 4 bases between. Germline CDR1 and CDR2: SGHDN and FVKESK. The CDR3 DNA sequence: TGTGCCAGCAGCCAATCTACCTACGAGCAGTACTTC. Translating it yields CASSQSTYEQYF.

V is TRBV5-3 and J is TRBJ2-1, with TRBD2 matching 14 bases. TRBV5-3 is identified as an open reading frame with a role that is uncertain. The V gene end was trimmed by 3 bases and the J gene end by 0 bases; junction bases not matched to a gene: 2. CDR3 length: 17 amino acids. For the CDR3, the DNA is TGTGCCAGAAGCTCAGGGACTAGCGGGAGCTCCTACAATGAGCAGTTCTTC. This translates into CARSSGTSGSSYNEQFF.

The chain links TRBV28 to TRBJ2-7; D remains ambiguous. V lost 7 bases to trimming and J lost 0 bases, with 10 bases between them. This CDR3 region has 13 residues. Germline CDR1 is MDHEN and CDR2 is SYDVKM. For the CDR3, the DNA is TGTGCCAGCAAGTTAAGCACCTCCTACGAGCAGTACTTC. This sequence encodes CASKLSTSYEQYF.

The V and J genes are TRBV5-6 and TRBJ2-7; possibly TRBD2 for D (6 bases). The CDR3 runs 13 residues. The V gene lost 2 bases and the J gene lost 6 bases, with 12 bases spanning the gap. Germline V lookup: CDR1 SGHDT, CDR2 YYEEEE. The CDR3: CASSLGGEAEQYF. CDR3 DNA sequence: TGTGCCAGCAGCTTAGGAGGGGAGGCCGAGCAGTACTTC.

The chain joins TRBV10-3 to TRBJ1-5, with a possible D match to TRBD1 (6 bases). There are 17 residues in the CDR3. Trimming left V 3 bases short and J 2 bases short, with 17 bases between. From germline, CDR1 is ENHRY and CDR2 SYGVKD. This CDR3 is CAISDGRQVVGNQPQHF. The CDR3 DNA reads TGTGCCATCAGTGATGGTAGACAGGTCGTAGGCAATCAGCCCCAGCATTTT.